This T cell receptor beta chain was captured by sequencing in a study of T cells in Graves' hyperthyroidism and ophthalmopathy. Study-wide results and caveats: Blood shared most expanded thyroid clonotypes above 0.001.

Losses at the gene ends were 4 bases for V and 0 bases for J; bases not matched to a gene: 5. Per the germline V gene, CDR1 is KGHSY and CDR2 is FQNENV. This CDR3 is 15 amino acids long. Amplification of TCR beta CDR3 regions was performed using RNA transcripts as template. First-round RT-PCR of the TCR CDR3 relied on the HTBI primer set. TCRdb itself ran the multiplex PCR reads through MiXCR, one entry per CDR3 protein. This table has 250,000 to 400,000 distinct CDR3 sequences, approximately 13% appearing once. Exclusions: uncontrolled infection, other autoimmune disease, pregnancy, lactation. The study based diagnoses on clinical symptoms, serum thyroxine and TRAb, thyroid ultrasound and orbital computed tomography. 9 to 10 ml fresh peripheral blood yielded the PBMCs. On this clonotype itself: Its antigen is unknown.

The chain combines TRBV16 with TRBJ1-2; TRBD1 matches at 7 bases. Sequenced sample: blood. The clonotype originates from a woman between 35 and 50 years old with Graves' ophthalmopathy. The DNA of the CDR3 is TGTGCCAGCAGCCGCGAACAGGGGACTAACTATGGCTACACCTTC. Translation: CASSREQGTNYGYTF.